The 12 T cell receptor beta chains presented below share a single source sample, sequenced in a study of blood T cell repertoires in COVID-19 (dated by TCRdb to 2020 to 2022). The library was produced with the immunoSEQ multiplex PCR assay. The table comes from immuneACCESS by way of TCRdb, which keeps in-frame sequences with V and J called. Part of the clones is missing from these tables; in studies checked, under half for an unresolved V gene and the rest for unknown reasons. The sample records 150,000 or so clones, 75% to 90% of which are singletons. Roughly 13% of the sample belongs to the ten largest clones. The material sequenced was peripheral blood. The receptors were sampled from a man aged 18 to 29 with COVID-19, enrolled during active disease.

Here the CDR3 reads CASSPWTENTEAFF. In nucleotides, the CDR3 is TGTGCCAGCTCACCTTGGACAGAGAACACTGAAGCTTTCTTT. The chain carries TRBV18 and TRBJ1-1; D perhaps matches TRBD1 (6 bases). V was shortened by 3 bases and J by 1 base, with 9 bases between the two germline ends. Looked up from germline, CDR1 is KGHSH and CDR2 is LQKENI. CDR3 length: 14 amino acids.

This chain joins TRBV9 and TRBJ2-7, with 8 bases that match TRBD2. Losses at the gene ends were 0 bases for V and 5 bases for J; bases not matched to a gene: 10. Germline CDR1 SGDLS, CDR2 YYNGEE. There are 16 residues in the CDR3. CDR3 amino acids: CASSVGPSGRPDEQYF. The CDR3 DNA is TGTGCCAGCAGCGTAGGGCCAAGCGGGAGACCTGACGAGCAGTACTTC. The full variable domain, its missing parts supplied by reference TRBV9 and TRBJ2-7, is DSGVTQTPKHLITATGQRVTLRCSPRSGDLSVYWYQQSLDQGLQFLIQYYNGEERAKGNILERFSAQQFPDLHSELNLSSLELGDSALYFCASSVGPSGRPDEQYFGPGTRLTVT.

J is TRBJ2-1 and V is TRBV28; TRBD1 matches 12 bases. In germline, CDR1 is MDHEN, CDR2 SYDVKM. V was pared by 7 bases and J by 8 bases, with 12 bases of the junction left unmatched. There are 16 residues in the CDR3. For the CDR3, the DNA is TGTGCCAGCACCTTCGGCCGGGACAGGGGGCTTGATGAGCAGTTCTTC. It yields the protein CASTFGRDRGLDEQFF.

The chain employs TRBV18 and TRBJ2-5, with a tentative D call TRBD2 (5 bases). The germline V and J ends were trimmed by 6 bases and 5 bases, with 13 bases remaining between them. There are 13 residues in the CDR3. CDR1 KGHSH and CDR2 LQKENI come from the germline V gene. CDR3 sequence reads: CASSRRRTETQYF. CDR3 DNA: TGTGCCAGCTCGCGGCGGAGGACGGAGACCCAGTACTTC. Drawing the rest from reference TRBV18 and TRBJ2-5, the complete variable domain is NAGVMQNPRHLVRRRGQEARLRCSPMKGHSHVYWYRQLPEEGLKFMVYLQKENIIDESGMPKERFSAEFPKEGPSILRIQQVVRGDSAAYFCASSRRRTETQYFGPGTRLLVL.

This clone was picked up one time. V is TRBV27 and J is TRBJ2-1; D remains unclear. The CDR3 totals 14 residues. V lost 1 base to trimming and J lost 3 bases, with 7 bases between them. Per germline, CDR1 MNHEY and CDR2 SMNVEV (reference sequence). CDR3 protein: CASSLFGFYNEQFF. As DNA, the CDR3 is TGTGCCAGCAGTTTATTTGGCTTCTACAATGAGCAGTTCTTC.

A single count supports this clone. This chain links TRBV14 with TRBJ2-5; 7 bases match TRBD1. Germline-derived CDR1 and CDR2 are SGHDN and FVKESK. The CDR3 contains 15 residues. V was clipped by 0 bases and J by 2 bases; unmatched bases: 3. The CDR3 sequence is CASSQEVTGQETQYF. The CDR3 DNA sequence: TGTGCCAGCAGCCAAGAAGTGACAGGGCAAGAGACCCAGTACTTC.

The chain has TRBV2 and TRBJ2-7; TRBD1 aligns across 8 bases. The CDR3 length is 14 residues. With V trimmed by 6 bases and J by 6 bases, 10 bases remained unmatched. The germline CDR1 and CDR2 sequences are SNHLY and FYNNEI. In DNA form, the CDR3 reads TGTGCCAGCAGGCCCGGGACAGGTCTCGGCGAGCAGTACTTC. Its protein is CASRPGTGLGEQYF.

The chain joins TRBV4-3 to TRBJ2-5; tentatively, D is TRBD1 (9 bases). The CDR3 loop spans 15 amino acids. V shed 1 base and J shed 5 bases, with 14 bases lying between them. CDR1 is LGHNA and CDR2 is YSLEER in the germline V gene. CDR3 coding DNA: TGCGCCAGCAGCCAAGTAGCGGGACAGGGCGAGACCCAGTACTTC. Its protein product is CASSQVAGQGETQYF.

The chain carries TRBV2 and TRBJ2-2; 7 nucleotides match TRBD2. Germline trimming cut 8 bases from V and 6 bases from J; bases unmatched to any gene: 3. Germline assignment: CDR1 SNHLY and CDR2 FYNNEI. The CDR3 runs to 12 residues. The CDR3 DNA sequence: TGTGCCAGCGGGAGGGGTCCCGGGGAGCTGTTTTTT. This encodes CASGRGPGELFF.

This clone was counted a single time. The J gene is TRBJ2-3, the V gene TRBV5-1; 16 nucleotides agree with TRBD2. The V and J ends lost 0 bases and 7 bases, in that order; junction bases with no gene match: 20. The germline gives CDR1 SGHRS, CDR2 YFSETQ. The CDR3 runs 22 residues. CDR3 in amino acids: CASSLAQGMGSGLAGGPYTQYF. The CDR3 DNA is TGCGCCAGCAGCTTGGCCCAGGGCATGGGGTCGGGACTAGCGGGAGGGCCATATACGCAGTATTTT.

V is TRBV2 and J is TRBJ1-2; 9 bases fit TRBD1. The CDR3 length is 14 residues. In germline, CDR1 is SNHLY, CDR2 FYNNEI. Trimming at V came to 4 bases and at J to 7 bases, leaving 7 bases not matched to a gene. CDR3 nucleotides: TGTGCCAGCAGTGTCCCACAGGGGGCGGTTGGCTACACCTTC. It encodes CASSVPQGAVGYTF.

This clone was found once. The rearrangement links TRBV29-1 to TRBJ2-1, with 14 bases that match TRBD2. CDR3 size: 16 residues. J lost 5 bases, V lost 6 bases, and 9 bases had no gene match. Germline CDR1 is SQVTM and CDR2 is ANQGSEA. The CDR3 DNA is TGCAGCGTGACCGGGACTAGCGGGAGCCGGCACAATGAGCAGTTCTTC. Amino acids: CSVTGTSGSRHNEQFF.